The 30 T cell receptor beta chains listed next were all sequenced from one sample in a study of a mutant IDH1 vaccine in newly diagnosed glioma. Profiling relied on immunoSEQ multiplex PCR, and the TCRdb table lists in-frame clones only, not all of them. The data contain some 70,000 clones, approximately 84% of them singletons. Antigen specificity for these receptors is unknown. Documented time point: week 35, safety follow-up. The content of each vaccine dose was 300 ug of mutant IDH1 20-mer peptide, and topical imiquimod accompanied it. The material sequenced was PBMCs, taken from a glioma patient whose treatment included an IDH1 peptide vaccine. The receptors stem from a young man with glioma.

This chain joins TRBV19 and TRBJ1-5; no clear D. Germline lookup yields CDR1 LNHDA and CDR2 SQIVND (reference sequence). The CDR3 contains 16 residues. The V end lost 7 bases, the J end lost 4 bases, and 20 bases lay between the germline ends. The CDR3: CASKGSLGLGNQPQHF. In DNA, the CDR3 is TGTGCCAGTAAGGGTTCCCTCGGCTTAGGGAATCAGCCCCAGCATTTT.

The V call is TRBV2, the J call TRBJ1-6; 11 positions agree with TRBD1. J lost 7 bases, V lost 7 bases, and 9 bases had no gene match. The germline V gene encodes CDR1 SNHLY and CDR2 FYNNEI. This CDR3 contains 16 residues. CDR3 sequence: CASTIRGTGGNSPLHF. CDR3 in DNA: TGTGCCAGCACCATCAGGGGGACAGGGGGAAATTCACCCCTCCACTTT.

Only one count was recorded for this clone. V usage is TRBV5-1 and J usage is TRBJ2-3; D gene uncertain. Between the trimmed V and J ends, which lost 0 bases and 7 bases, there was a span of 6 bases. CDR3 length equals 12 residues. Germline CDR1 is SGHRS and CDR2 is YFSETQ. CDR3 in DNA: TGCGCCAGCAGCTTGGACCGCTATACGCAGTATTTT. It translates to CASSLDRYTQYF.

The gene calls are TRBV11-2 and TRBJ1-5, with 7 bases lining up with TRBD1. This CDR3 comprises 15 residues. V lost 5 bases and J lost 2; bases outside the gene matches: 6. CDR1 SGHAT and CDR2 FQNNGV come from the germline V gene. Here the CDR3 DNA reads TGTGCCAGCAGCCTGGGCGGGACAGGCAATCAGCCCCAGCATTTT. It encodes CASSLGGTGNQPQHF.

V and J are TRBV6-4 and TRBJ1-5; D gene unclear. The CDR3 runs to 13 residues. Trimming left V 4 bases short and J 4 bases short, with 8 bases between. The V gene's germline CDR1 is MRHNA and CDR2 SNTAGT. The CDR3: CASSASPNQPQHF. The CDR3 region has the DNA TGTGCCAGCAGTGCCAGCCCGAATCAGCCCCAGCATTTT.

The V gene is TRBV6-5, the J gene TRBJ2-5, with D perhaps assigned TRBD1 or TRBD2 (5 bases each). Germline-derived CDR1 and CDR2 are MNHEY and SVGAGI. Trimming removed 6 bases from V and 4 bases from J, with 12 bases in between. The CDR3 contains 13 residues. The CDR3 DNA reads TGTGCCAGCAGGGCAGGGAGTGGAGAGACCCAGTACTTC. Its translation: CASRAGSGETQYF.

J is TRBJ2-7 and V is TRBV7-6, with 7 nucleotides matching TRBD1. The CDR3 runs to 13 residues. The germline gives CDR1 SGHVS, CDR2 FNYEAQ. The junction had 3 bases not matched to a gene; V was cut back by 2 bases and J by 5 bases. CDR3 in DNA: TGTGCCAGCAGCTTAAACAGGGGCGACGAGCAGTACTTC. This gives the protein CASSLNRGDEQYF.

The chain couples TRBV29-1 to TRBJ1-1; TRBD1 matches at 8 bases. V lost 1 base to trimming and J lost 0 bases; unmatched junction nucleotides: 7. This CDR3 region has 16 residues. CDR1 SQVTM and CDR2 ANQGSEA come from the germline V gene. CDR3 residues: CSVEGQGSLMNTEAFF. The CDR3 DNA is TGCAGCGTTGAAGGACAGGGGTCCCTCATGAACACTGAAGCTTTCTTT. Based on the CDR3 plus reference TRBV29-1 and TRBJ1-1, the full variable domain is SAVISQKPSRDICQRGTSLTIQCQVDSQVTMMFWYRQQPGQSLTLIATANQGSEATYESGFVIDKFPISRPNLTFSTLTVSNMSPEDSSIYLCSVEGQGSLMNTEAFFGQGTRLTVV.

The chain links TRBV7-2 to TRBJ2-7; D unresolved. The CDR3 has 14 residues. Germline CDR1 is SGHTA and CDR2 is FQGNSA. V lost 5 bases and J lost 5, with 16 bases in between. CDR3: CASSPPLELHEQYF. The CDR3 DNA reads TGTGCCAGCAGCCCCCCCCTAGAATTACACGAGCAGTACTTC.

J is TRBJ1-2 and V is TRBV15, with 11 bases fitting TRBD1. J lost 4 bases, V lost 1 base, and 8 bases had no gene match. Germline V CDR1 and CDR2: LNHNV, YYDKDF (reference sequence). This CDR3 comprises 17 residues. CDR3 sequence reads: CATSRGAGTGGSYGYTF. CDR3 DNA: TGTGCCACCAGCAGAGGGGCCGGGACAGGGGGGTCCTATGGCTACACCTTC.

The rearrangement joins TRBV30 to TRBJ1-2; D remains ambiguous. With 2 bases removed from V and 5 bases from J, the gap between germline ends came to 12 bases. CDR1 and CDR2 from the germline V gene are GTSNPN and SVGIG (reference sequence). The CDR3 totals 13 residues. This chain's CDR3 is CAWSSGTVYGYTF. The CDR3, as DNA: TGTGCCTGGAGTTCGGGCACTGTATATGGCTACACCTTC. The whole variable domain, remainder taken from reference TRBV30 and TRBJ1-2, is SQTIHQWPATLVQPVGSPLSLECTVEGTSNPNLYWYRQAAGRGLQLLFYSVGIGQISSEVPQNLSASRPQDRQFILSSKKLLLSDSGFYLCAWSSGTVYGYTFGSGTRLTVV.

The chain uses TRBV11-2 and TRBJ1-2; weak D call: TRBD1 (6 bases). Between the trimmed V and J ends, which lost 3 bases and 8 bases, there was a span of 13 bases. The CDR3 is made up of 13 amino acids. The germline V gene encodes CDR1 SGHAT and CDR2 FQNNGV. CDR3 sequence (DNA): TGTGCCAGCAGCTTCTCCAGGGGTAAAGGCTACACCTTC. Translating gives CASSFSRGKGYTF.

CDR3 residues: CASSLGSGPTDTQYF. The DNA of the CDR3 is TGTGCCAGCAGCTTAGGTAGCGGGCCCACAGATACGCAGTATTTT. The chain joins TRBV11-3 to TRBJ2-3; 7 bases are shared with TRBD2. CDR1 and CDR2 from the germline V gene are SGHNT and YENEEA. The J segment lost 2 bases and the V segment lost 1 base, leaving 3 bases of the junction unmatched. This CDR3 is built from 15 residues.

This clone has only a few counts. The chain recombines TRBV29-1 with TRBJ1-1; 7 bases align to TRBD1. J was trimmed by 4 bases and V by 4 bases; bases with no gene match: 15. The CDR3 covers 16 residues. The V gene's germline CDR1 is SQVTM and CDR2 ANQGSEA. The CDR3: CSVVRQGGIVVTEAFF. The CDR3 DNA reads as TGCAGCGTTGTGAGGCAGGGGGGGATTGTGGTCACTGAAGCTTTCTTT. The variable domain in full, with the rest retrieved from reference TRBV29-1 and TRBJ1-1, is SAVISQKPSRDICQRGTSLTIQCQVDSQVTMMFWYRQQPGQSLTLIATANQGSEATYESGFVIDKFPISRPNLTFSTLTVSNMSPEDSSIYLCSVVRQGGIVVTEAFFGQGTRLTVV.

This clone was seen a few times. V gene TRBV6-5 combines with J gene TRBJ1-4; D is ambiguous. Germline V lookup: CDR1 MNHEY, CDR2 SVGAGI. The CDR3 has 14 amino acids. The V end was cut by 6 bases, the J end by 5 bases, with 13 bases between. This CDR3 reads CASSQLRSNEKLFF. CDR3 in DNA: TGTGCCAGCAGCCAACTACGATCGAATGAAAAACTGTTTTTT.

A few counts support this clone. The CDR3 DNA sequence: TGCGCCAGCAGCGTGAGCAACGGTGGGAATGGCTACACCTTC. The encoded protein is CASSVSNGGNGYTF. The J gene is TRBJ1-2, the V gene TRBV5-1; D is unresolved. Germline V gene sequence: CDR1 SGHRS, CDR2 YFSETQ. The CDR3 contains 14 residues. V was trimmed by 4 bases and J by 6 bases, leaving 16 bases between them. Together with reference TRBV5-1 and TRBJ1-2, the CDR3 gives the full variable domain: KAGVTQTPRYLIKTRGQQVTLSCSPISGHRSVSWYQQTPGQGLQFLFEYFSETQRNKGNFPGRFSGRQFSNSRSEMNVSTLELGDSALYLCASSVSNGGNGYTFGSGTRLTVV.

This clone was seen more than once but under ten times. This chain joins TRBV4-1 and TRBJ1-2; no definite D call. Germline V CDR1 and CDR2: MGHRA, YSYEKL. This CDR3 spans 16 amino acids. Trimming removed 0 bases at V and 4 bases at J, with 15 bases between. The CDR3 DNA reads TGCGCCAGCAGCCAAGATCAAGGTCCGGGGATCTATGGCTACACCTTC. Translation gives CASSQDQGPGIYGYTF.

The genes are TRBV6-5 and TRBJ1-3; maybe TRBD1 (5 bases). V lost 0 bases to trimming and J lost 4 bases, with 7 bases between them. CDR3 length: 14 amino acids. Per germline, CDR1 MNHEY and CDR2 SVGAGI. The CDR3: CASSYSNRGNTIYF. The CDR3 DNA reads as TGTGCCAGCAGTTACTCGAACAGGGGAAACACCATATATTTT.

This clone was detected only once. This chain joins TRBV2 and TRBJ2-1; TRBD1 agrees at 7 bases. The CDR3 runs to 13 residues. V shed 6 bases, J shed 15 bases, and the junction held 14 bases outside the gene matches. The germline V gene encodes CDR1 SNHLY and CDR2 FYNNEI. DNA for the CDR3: TGTGCCAGCAGGACCACAGGGGCGGTTTGGCCGTTCTTC. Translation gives CASRTTGAVWPFF.

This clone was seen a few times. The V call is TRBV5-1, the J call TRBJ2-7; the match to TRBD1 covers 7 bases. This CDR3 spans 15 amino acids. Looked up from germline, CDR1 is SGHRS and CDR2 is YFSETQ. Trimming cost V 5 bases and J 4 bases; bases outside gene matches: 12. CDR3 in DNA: TGCGCCAGCAGACTCACAGGGGACGAGAAGTACGAGCAGTACTTC. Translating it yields CASRLTGDEKYEQYF.

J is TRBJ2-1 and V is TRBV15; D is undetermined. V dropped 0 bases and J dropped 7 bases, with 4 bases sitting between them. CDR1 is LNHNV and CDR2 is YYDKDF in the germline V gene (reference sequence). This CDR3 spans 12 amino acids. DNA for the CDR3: TGTGCCACCAGCAGAGAACTTAATGAGCAGTTCTTC. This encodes CATSRELNEQFF.

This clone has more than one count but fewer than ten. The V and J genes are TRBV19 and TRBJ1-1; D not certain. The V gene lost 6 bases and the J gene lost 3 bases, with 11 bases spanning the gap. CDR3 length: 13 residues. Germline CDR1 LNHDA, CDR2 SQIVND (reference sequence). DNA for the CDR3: TGTGCCAGTAGCTTAGGGCCCTACACTGAAGCTTTCTTT. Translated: CASSLGPYTEAFF.

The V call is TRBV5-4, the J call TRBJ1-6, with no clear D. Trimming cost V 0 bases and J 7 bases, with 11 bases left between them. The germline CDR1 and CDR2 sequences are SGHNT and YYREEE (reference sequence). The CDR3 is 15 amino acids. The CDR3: CASSLEALTNSPLHF. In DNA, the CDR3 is TGTGCCAGCAGCTTGGAGGCACTAACGAATTCACCCCTCCACTTT.

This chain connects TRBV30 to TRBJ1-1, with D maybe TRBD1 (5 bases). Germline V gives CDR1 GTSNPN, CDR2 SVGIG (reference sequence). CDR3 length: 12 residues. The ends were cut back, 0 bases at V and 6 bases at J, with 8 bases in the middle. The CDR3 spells CAWSVRGSEAFF. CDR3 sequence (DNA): TGTGCCTGGAGTGTAAGGGGATCTGAAGCTTTCTTT.

The CDR3 bases are TGTGCCAGCAGCTTGGGGACAGCTTCCTACAATGAGCAGTTCTTC. Protein: CASSLGTASYNEQFF. This chain connects TRBV5-6 to TRBJ2-1, with D perhaps matching TRBD1 (6 bases). CDR1 is SGHDT and CDR2 is YYEEEE in the germline V gene. This CDR3 region has 15 residues. V was pared by 0 bases and J by 1 base, with 8 bases between. The whole variable domain, remainder taken from reference TRBV5-6 and TRBJ2-1, is DAGVTQSPTHLIKTRGQQVTLRCSPKSGHDTVSWYQQALGQGPQFIFQYYEEEERQRGNFPDRFSGHQFPNYSSELNVNALLLGDSALYLCASSLGTASYNEQFFGPGTRLTVL.

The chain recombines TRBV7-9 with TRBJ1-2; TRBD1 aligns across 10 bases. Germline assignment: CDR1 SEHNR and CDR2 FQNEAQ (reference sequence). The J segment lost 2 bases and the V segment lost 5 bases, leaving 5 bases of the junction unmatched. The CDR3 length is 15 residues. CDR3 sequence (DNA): TGTGCCAGCAGCCCAAGACAGGGGGCAAACTATGGCTACACCTTC. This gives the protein CASSPRQGANYGYTF.

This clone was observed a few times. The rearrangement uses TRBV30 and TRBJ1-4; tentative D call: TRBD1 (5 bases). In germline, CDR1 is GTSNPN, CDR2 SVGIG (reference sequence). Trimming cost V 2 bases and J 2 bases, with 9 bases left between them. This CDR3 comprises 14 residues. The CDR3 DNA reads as TGTGCCTGGAGTTCCAGGGTTACTAATGAAAAACTGTTTTTT. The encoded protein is CAWSSRVTNEKLFF. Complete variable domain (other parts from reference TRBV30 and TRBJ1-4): SQTIHQWPATLVQPVGSPLSLECTVEGTSNPNLYWYRQAAGRGLQLLFYSVGIGQISSEVPQNLSASRPQDRQFILSSKKLLLSDSGFYLCAWSSRVTNEKLFFGSGTQLSVL.

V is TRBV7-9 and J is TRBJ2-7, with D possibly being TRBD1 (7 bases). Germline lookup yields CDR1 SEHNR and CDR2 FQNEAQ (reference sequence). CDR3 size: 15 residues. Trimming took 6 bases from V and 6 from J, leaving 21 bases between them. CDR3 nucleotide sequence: TGTGCCAGCAGAGTGGGGGGACAGAAGCTAGGCGAGCAGTACTTC. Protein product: CASRVGGQKLGEQYF.

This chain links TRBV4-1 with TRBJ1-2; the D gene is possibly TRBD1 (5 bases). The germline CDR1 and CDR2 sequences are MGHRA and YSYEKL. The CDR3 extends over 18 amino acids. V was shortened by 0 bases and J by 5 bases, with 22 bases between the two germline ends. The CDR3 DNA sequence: TGCGCCAGCAGCCAAGAAAGGAGGGGCGCCCGTCCTTATTATGGCTACACCTTC. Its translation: CASSQERRGARPYYGYTF.

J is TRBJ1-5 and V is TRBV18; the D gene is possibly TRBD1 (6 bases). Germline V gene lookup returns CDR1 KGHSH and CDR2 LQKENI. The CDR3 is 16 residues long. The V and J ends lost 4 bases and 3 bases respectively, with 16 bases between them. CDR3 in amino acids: CASSHAGTRNNQPQHF. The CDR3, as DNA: TGTGCCAGCTCACACGCCGGGACAAGGAACAATCAGCCCCAGCATTTT.